Listed below are T cell receptor beta chains from one sample, sequenced in a study of T cell changes during pregnancy in multiple sclerosis. The assay was immunoSEQ multiplex PCR, and TCRdb's table has in-frame clones only and misses some. This sample has some 96,000 clones, with 92% found just once. The source material was peripheral blood, sampled after pregnancy. These receptors were taken from a female donor with multiple sclerosis, enrolled in a pregnancy study. Both conserved end residues are part of each CDR3. The order of the fields is J gene, V gene, D gene, clone size, CDR3 DNA, CDR3 protein. D genes are given only for firm matches. The listing skips clone size in some rows; elsewhere it reads once, few, many or a size class.

TRBJ2-1	TRBV6-4	TRBD2	-	TGTGCCAGCAGTGACCAAGGACTAGCGGGAGTTAATGAGCAGTTCTTC	CASSDQGLAGVNEQFF
TRBJ2-3	TRBV29-1	-	once	TGCAGCGTTGATTATTCAGATACGCAGTATTTT	CSVDYSDTQYF
TRBJ1-2	TRBV29-1	TRBD1	few	TGCAGCGTTGAAGCACCGCTTGGACAGGGCCTGCGCTATGGCTACACCTTC	CSVEAPLGQGLRYGYTF
TRBJ1-3	TRBV6-5	-	-	TGTGCCAGCAGTTACAGTGCGTACTCTGGAAACACCATATATTTT	CASSYSAYSGNTIYF
TRBJ2-1	TRBV6-6	-	-	TGTGCCAGCAGTTACCTTGATGAGCAGTTCTTC	CASSYLDEQFF
TRBJ2-1	TRBV7-2	-	-	TGTGCCAGCCAGTCGAACAATGAGCAGTTCTTC	CASQSNNEQFF
TRBJ2-2	TRBV28	TRBD1	-	TGTGCCAGCAGCACACAGGGGCGGAACACCGGGGAGCTGTTTTTT	CASSTQGRNTGELFF
TRBJ2-2	TRBV15	-	once	TGTGCCACCAGCAGAGATGTATTAGCCGAGAACACCGGGGAGCTGTTTTTT	CATSRDVLAENTGELFF
TRBJ1-4	TRBV20-1	-	once	TGCAGTGCCCGGACGGGAGAAAAACTGTTTTTT	CSARTGEKLFF
TRBJ2-3	TRBV18	TRBD2	-	TGTGCCAGCTCACTCCGTAGCGGGAGCGGCACAGATACGCAGTATTTT	CASSLRSGSGTDTQYF
TRBJ2-1	TRBV9	TRBD2	-	TGTGCCAGCAGCGTGACCAGCGGGAGCTACAATGAGCAGTTCTTC	CASSVTSGSYNEQFF
TRBJ2-1	TRBV5-4	TRBD2	once	TGTGCCAGCAGCCCGGGCTACGGACTAGCGGACAATGAGCAGTTCTTC	CASSPGYGLADNEQFF
TRBJ2-1	TRBV11-1	TRBD2	-	TGTGCCAGCAGCCGCGGGGGATACAATGAGCAGTTCTTC	CASSRGGYNEQFF
TRBJ1-1	TRBV28	-	-	TGTGCCAGCAGTTTAGGCAGGAAAGACACTGAAGCTTTCTTT	CASSLGRKDTEAFF
TRBJ2-7	TRBV6-1	TRBD1	-	TGTGCCAGCAGTGAGCTACAGGGGAACTACGAGCAGTACTTC	CASSELQGNYEQYF
TRBJ1-2	TRBV7-2	-	-	TGTGCCAGCAGCTTAGGGGTAGGGACACGGCATAGCTATGGCTACACCTTC	CASSLGVGTRHSYGYTF
TRBJ1-5	TRBV7-9	-	few	TGTGCCAGCAGCCCGGGGGTTCAGCCCCAGCATTTT	CASSPGVQPQHF
TRBJ1-5	TRBV7-3	-	few	TGTGCCAGCAGCGAAACCGGTAAAAATCAGCCCCAGCATTTT	CASSETGKNQPQHF
TRBJ2-2	TRBV5-1	TRBD1	-	TGCGCCAGCAGCTCCCCGGATAGGGGGCTCTACACCGGGGAGCTGTTTTTT	CASSSPDRGLYTGELFF
TRBJ1-1	TRBV7-2	-	-	TGTGCCAGCAGCTTATGGTGGGGGACTAACACTGAAGCTTTCTTT	CASSLWWGTNTEAFF
TRBJ2-1	TRBV9	-	-	TGTGCCAGCAGCGTAGGAGGGTCAGGACGGCAGTTCTTC	CASSVGGSGRQFF
TRBJ1-5	TRBV25-1	-	-	TGTGCCAGCAGTGGGTCAGGGGTTCAGCCCCAGCATTTT	CASSGSGVQPQHF
TRBJ2-1	TRBV11-3	-	-	TGTGCCAGCAGCCCAGGGGATATGGATGAGCAGTTCTTC	CASSPGDMDEQFF
TRBJ2-2	TRBV7-3	TRBD1	-	TGTGCCAGCAGCCCATACGGACAGGGGGCGAACACCGGGGAGCTGTTTTTT	CASSPYGQGANTGELFF
TRBJ1-5	TRBV7-2	-	once	TGTGCCAGCAGCCGGTTAAATCAGCCCCAGCATTTT	CASSRLNQPQHF
TRBJ2-5	TRBV18	TRBD1	-	TGTGCCAGCTCACCCGACAGGGCGACCCAGTACTTC	CASSPDRATQYF
TRBJ2-3	TRBV19	-	-	TGTGCCAGTAGTATAGTTAGGCAGGGTAGTGGTGGAGATACGCAGTATTTT	CASSIVRQGSGGDTQYF
TRBJ2-7	TRBV19	TRBD1	-	TGTGCCAGTAGTGAGACAGGGGTCTACGAGCAGTACTTC	CASSETGVYEQYF
TRBJ1-2	TRBV6-1	-	-	TGTGCCAGCAGTGAAGGACAGATGGGCTACACCTTC	CASSEGQMGYTF
TRBJ2-3	TRBV30	TRBD2	once	TGTGCCTGGACCCGGGGGGGCACAGATACGCAGTATTTT	CAWTRGGTDTQYF
TRBJ1-2	TRBV15	-	-	TGTGCCACCAGCAGAGTTGGGGAGCATGGCTACACCTTC	CATSRVGEHGYTF
TRBJ2-3	TRBV7-7	TRBD2	-	TGTGCCAGCAGCCAGGGACTAGCGGGGAAGGCTGATACGCAGTATTTT	CASSQGLAGKADTQYF
TRBJ1-2	TRBV7-9	-	-	TGTGCCAGCAGCTTAAATGCAGTATATGGCTACACCTTC	CASSLNAVYGYTF
TRBJ2-7	TRBV19	TRBD2	-	TGTGCCAGTAGGATAAGCGGGATGGCCCCATACGAGCAGTACTTC	CASRISGMAPYEQYF
TRBJ1-5	TRBV5-1	TRBD1	many	TGCGCCAGCAGCGTGGGACAGGGAGATCAGCCCCAGCATTTT	CASSVGQGDQPQHF
TRBJ2-3	TRBV27	TRBD1	-	TGTGCCAGCACCTACAGGGGGCGGTCAGATACGCAGTATTTT	CASTYRGRSDTQYF
TRBJ2-6	TRBV5-4	-	-	TGTGCCAGCAGCGAAGTCGCTCAGGGTTCCGGGGCCAACGTCCTGACTTTC	CASSEVAQGSGANVLTF
TRBJ1-1	TRBV6-1	-	once	TGTGCCAGCGTATCGTGGGAGATGAACACTGAAGCTTTCTTT	CASVSWEMNTEAFF
TRBJ1-3	TRBV9	-	-	TGTGCCAGCAGCGGGCAAGCGTCTGGAAACACCATATATTTT	CASSGQASGNTIYF
TRBJ2-1	TRBV5-1	-	-	TGCGCCAGCAGCTCAGTAGGGTCAGCGGGTCTCTACAATGAGCAGTTCTTC	CASSSVGSAGLYNEQFF
TRBJ2-5	TRBV5-4	-	-	TGTGCCAGCAGCGGACAGAGACAAGAGACCCAGTACTTC	CASSGQRQETQYF
TRBJ2-7	TRBV6-1	-	-	TGTGCCAGCGCCGGGAGATTCACCTACGAGCAGTACTTC	CASAGRFTYEQYF
TRBJ2-7	TRBV15	-	few	TGTGCCACCAGCAGAGACGACAGTTCAACCTACGAGCAGTACTTC	CATSRDDSSTYEQYF
TRBJ1-1	TRBV6-6	-	-	TGTGCCAGCAGTTCGGTAGGGGACTACACTGAAGCTTTCTTT	CASSSVGDYTEAFF
TRBJ1-1	TRBV29-1	-	once	TGCAGCGCCGGACAGTTCATGAACACTGAAGCTTTCTTT	CSAGQFMNTEAFF
TRBJ2-2	TRBV7-9	TRBD1	-	TGTGCCAGCAGCTCGGACAGGGACACCGGGGAGCTGTTTTTT	CASSSDRDTGELFF
TRBJ2-6	TRBV28	-	-	TGTGCCAGCACCCCATCAGGCCCTGGGGCCAACGTCCTGACTTTC	CASTPSGPGANVLTF